Each of the 17 T cell receptor beta chains below was sequenced from the same sample in a study of early T cells in non-severe SARS-CoV-2 infection. TCRdb recomputed calls from the 5' RACE reads with MiXCR, one row per CDR3 protein. The table has tens of thousands of distinct CDR3 sequences, about 14% seen once. The sample consisted of whole blood. The receptors shown here come from an adult who was a healthcare worker with PCR-confirmed SARS-CoV-2 infection or an uninfected control (not recorded which).

The rearrangement links TRBV9 to TRBJ2-7, with D tentatively TRBD1 or TRBD2 (5 bases each). CDR1 and CDR2 from the germline V gene are SGDLS and YYNGEE. The V end lost 2 bases, the J end lost 7 bases, and 16 bases lay between the germline ends. The CDR3 sequence is 14 residues long. The CDR3 DNA is TGTGCCAGCAGCGTCGGCGGTCTGGGGGAGGAGCAGTACTTC. Residues: CASSVGGLGEEQYF.

This clonotype was detected only a few times. This chain links TRBV28 with TRBJ2-3; the D call may be TRBD1 or TRBD2 (5 bases each). The germline V and J ends were trimmed by 7 bases and 0 bases, with 14 bases remaining between them. This CDR3 contains 15 residues. Looked up from germline, CDR1 is MDHEN and CDR2 is SYDVKM. CDR3 sequence: CASKSGATSTDTQYF. In nucleotides, the CDR3 is TGTGCCAGCAAGTCCGGGGCTACTAGCACAGATACGCAGTATTTT. Complete variable domain (other parts from reference TRBV28 and TRBJ2-3): DVKVTQSSRYLVKRTGEKVFLECVQDMDHENMFWYRQDPGLGLRLIYFSYDVKMKEKGDIPEGYSVSREKKERFSLILESASTNQTSMYLCASKSGATSTDTQYFGPGTRLTVL.

This clonotype occurred a few times. V usage is TRBV9 and J usage is TRBJ2-1; D remains unclear. Looked up from germline, CDR1 is SGDLS and CDR2 is YYNGEE. This CDR3 region has 15 residues. Trimming took off 4 bases at V and 2 bases at J, with 13 bases between the two ends. CDR3 protein: CASSPLKTPYNEQFF. The CDR3 bases are TGTGCCAGCAGCCCGCTCAAAACCCCCTACAATGAGCAGTTCTTC.

This clonotype was picked up a small number of times. The chain combines TRBV27 with TRBJ1-5; D is ambiguous. Germline CDR1 and CDR2: MNHEY and SMNVEV (reference sequence). Trimming left V 6 bases short and J 0 bases short, with 9 bases between. This CDR3 comprises 14 residues. The CDR3 nucleotides are TGTGCCAGCAGACCTACTATTAGCAATCAGCCCCAGCATTTT. Its protein is CASRPTISNQPQHF.

V and J are TRBV18 and TRBJ1-5, with 7 bases fitting TRBD1. The germline CDR1 and CDR2 sequences are KGHSH and LQKENI. This CDR3 has 16 amino acids. Unmatched junction bases numbered 6, after V lost 0 bases and J lost 4 bases. The CDR3 nucleotides read TGTGCCAGCTCACCACCAGGGACAGCGATTAATCAGCCCCAGCATTTT. As protein: CASSPPGTAINQPQHF.

The sample holds a few counts of this clonotype. The gene calls are TRBV7-2 and TRBJ1-2, with D hard to call. Trimming pared 8 bases from V and 3 bases from J, leaving 13 bases between. The CDR3 is 13 amino acids. Germline assignment: CDR1 SGHTA and CDR2 FQGNSA. This CDR3 is CASLDPQDYGYTF. The CDR3 bases are TGTGCCAGCTTAGATCCCCAAGACTATGGCTACACCTTC.

This clonotype has a handful of counts. The J gene is TRBJ2-7, the V gene TRBV5-1; 7 nucleotides agree with TRBD1. CDR1 and CDR2 (germline): SGHRS, YFSETQ. V gave up 4 bases and J gave up 5 bases; unmatched junction bases: 12. There are 15 residues in the CDR3. For the CDR3, the DNA is TGCGCCAGCAGCCCAACCACGAAGGGGGCGGACGAGCAGTACTTC. Translating gives CASSPTTKGADEQYF.

The chain combines TRBV7-2 with TRBJ1-6; unclear D gene. The V end was cut by 5 bases, the J end by 6 bases, with 11 bases between. Germline V CDR1 and CDR2: SGHTA, FQGNSA. The CDR3 sequence is 14 residues long. The CDR3: CASSPRPINSPLHF. As DNA, the CDR3 is TGTGCCAGCAGCCCCCGCCCGATTAATTCACCCCTCCACTTT.

V usage is TRBV20-1 and J usage is TRBJ1-1; tentatively, D is TRBD1 (5 bases). This CDR3 has 14 amino acids. Germline V CDR1 and CDR2: DFQATT, SNEGSKA (reference sequence). With 4 bases removed from V and 1 base from J, the gap between germline ends came to 13 bases. CDR3 DNA: TGCAGTGCTAAGGTTGGGGGTCCGAACACTGAAGCTTTCTTT. Translated, it gives CSAKVGGPNTEAFF.

V gene TRBV2 combines with J gene TRBJ2-7; a possible D gene is TRBD2 (6 bases). The CDR3 totals 13 residues. Trimming removed 4 bases from V and 2 bases from J, with 9 bases in between. Germline CDR1 and CDR2: SNHLY and FYNNEI. Here the CDR3 reads CASSAGLTYEQYF. CDR3 in DNA: TGTGCCAGCAGTGCGGGACTTACCTACGAGCAGTACTTC. Combining the CDR3 with reference TRBV2 and TRBJ2-7 gives the whole variable domain EPEVTQTPSHQVTQMGQEVILRCVPISNHLYFYWYRQILGQKVEFLVSFYNNEISEKSEIFDDQFSVERPDGSNFTLKIRSTKLEDSAMYFCASSAGLTYEQYFGPGTRLTVT.

This clonotype was seen many times. This chain links TRBV7-6 with TRBJ2-7; D tentatively reads TRBD1 or TRBD2 (5 bases each). Germline CDR1 is SGHVS and CDR2 is FNYEAQ. The CDR3 runs 13 residues. The V gene lost 5 bases and the J gene lost 5 bases, with 13 bases spanning the gap. The CDR3 reads CASSRDPGDEQYF. The CDR3, as DNA: TGTGCCAGCAGCAGGGACCCAGGCGACGAGCAGTACTTC.

This clonotype was found a few times. The chain is built from TRBV6-1 and TRBJ1-5; TRBD1 agrees at 8 bases. Germline V gene sequence: CDR1 MNHNS, CDR2 SASEGT. The V segment lost 0 bases and the J segment 3 bases; nucleotides outside the gene matches: 4. The CDR3 runs 16 residues. The CDR3 spells CASSEAGRGLNQPQHF. CDR3 bases: TGTGCCAGCAGTGAAGCAGGCAGGGGGCTCAATCAGCCCCAGCATTTT.

The chain uses TRBV7-2 and TRBJ2-5; possible D gene TRBD1, 6 bases. Trimming cost V 5 bases and J 5 bases, with 18 bases left between them. The V gene's germline CDR1 is SGHTA and CDR2 FQGNSA. This CDR3 contains 15 residues. The DNA of the CDR3 is TGTGCCAGCAGCCCCCCGAGGACAGTCCAGGAGACCCAGTACTTC. The encoded protein is CASSPPRTVQETQYF.

CDR3 in amino acids: CSVESLGQNEQYF. Written as DNA, the CDR3 is TGCAGCGTTGAGAGTCTGGGACAGAACGAGCAGTACTTC. The V and J genes are TRBV29-1 and TRBJ2-7; 7 positions match TRBD1. V lost 3 bases, J lost 5 bases, and 7 bases stayed unmatched. Germline loops: CDR1 SQVTM, CDR2 ANQGSEA. There are 13 residues in the CDR3.

In its sample, this clonotype was seen many times. The chain uses TRBV7-3 and TRBJ2-2, with a weak D call TRBD1 (5 bases). Trimming removed 5 bases at V and 0 bases at J, with 13 bases between. The CDR3 has 16 amino acids. CDR1 is SGHTA, CDR2 FQGTGA, per germline. The CDR3 region is CASSPPGRANTGELFF. The CDR3 DNA reads TGTGCCAGCAGCCCCCCGGGCAGGGCGAACACCGGGGAGCTGTTTTTT. Using reference TRBV7-3 and TRBJ2-2 for the parts outside the CDR3, the full variable domain is GAGVSQTPSNKVTEKGKYVELRCDPISGHTALYWYRQSLGQGPEFLIYFQGTGAADDSGLPNDRFFAVRPEGSVSTLKIQRTERGDSAVYLCASSPPGRANTGELFFGEGSRLTVL.

The V call is TRBV20-1, the J call TRBJ2-7; D remains ambiguous. The CDR3 loop spans 10 amino acids. V lost 3 bases and J 5 bases, leaving 5 bases between the germline ends. Germline assignment: CDR1 DFQATT and CDR2 SNEGSKA (reference sequence). In nucleotides, the CDR3 is TGCAGTGCTAGTAAGCACGAGCAGTACTTC. It encodes CSASKHEQYF.

V is TRBV29-1 and J is TRBJ2-3; D uncertain. This CDR3 has 11 amino acids. The V end lost 6 bases, the J end lost 6 bases, and 10 bases lay between the germline ends. Germline CDR1 and CDR2: SQVTM and ANQGSEA. The CDR3 DNA is TGCAGCGTAGAATACGGGGATACGCAGTATTTT. Its translation is CSVEYGDTQYF.